The 20 T cell receptor beta chains below all came from one sample that was sequenced in a study of PD-L1 blockade in urothelial cancer. The table came from immunoSEQ multiplex PCR; TCRdb's copy has only in-frame clones and leaves some out. This table has tens of thousands of clones, about 85% appearing once. The time point was: pretreatment peripheral blood. The starting material was PBMCs, obtained around atezolizumab (anti-PD-L1) treatment. Receptors originate from a man aged 35-49 years with urothelial cancer.

J is TRBJ2-2 and V is TRBV5-4; 7 bases line up with TRBD2. With V trimmed by 4 bases and J by 5 bases, 11 bases remained unmatched. This CDR3 comprises 16 residues. Germline assignment: CDR1 SGHNT and CDR2 YYREEE (reference sequence). The CDR3 DNA is TGTGCCAGCAGCCCAGGGATGGCGGGAGCTACCGGGGAGCTGTTTTTT. The encoded protein is CASSPGMAGATGELFF.

V is TRBV19 and J is TRBJ1-1; possibly TRBD1 for D (6 bases). The CDR3 has 14 residues. V lost 2 bases and J lost 5, with 12 bases in between. Germline lookup yields CDR1 LNHDA and CDR2 SQIVND (reference sequence). DNA of the CDR3: TGTGCCAGTAGTATACAGGGGATAAGGACTGAAGCTTTCTTT. Its protein product is CASSIQGIRTEAFF.

This chain connects TRBV18 to TRBJ1-5; maybe TRBD1 (6 bases). The length of the CDR3 is 15 residues. Germline values: CDR1 KGHSH, CDR2 LQKENI. The V end was cut by 6 bases, the J end by 0 bases, with 12 bases between. The CDR3 nucleotides are TGTGCCAGCTCTGCGGACAGAAGTAGCAATCAGCCCCAGCATTTT. Encoded protein: CASSADRSSNQPQHF.

The chain has TRBV29-1 and TRBJ1-2; D unresolved. V lost 4 bases and J 4 bases, leaving 7 bases between the germline ends. There are 11 residues in the CDR3. Germline V lookup: CDR1 SQVTM, CDR2 ANQGSEA. DNA for the CDR3: TGCAGCGTTGTGGAGATCTATGGCTACACCTTC. Its translation: CSVVEIYGYTF.

The rearrangement uses TRBV6-5 and TRBJ2-2; a possible D gene is TRBD1 (6 bases). V lost 4 bases and J 7 bases, leaving 16 bases between the germline ends. The germline gives CDR1 MNHEY, CDR2 SVGAGI. The CDR3 has 15 residues. CDR3 DNA sequence: TGTGCCAGCAGTTTCACAGGGACGGTGGGCGGGGAGCTGTTTTTT. Translating it yields CASSFTGTVGGELFF.

This chain's CDR3 is CASSPRETYNEQFF. Here the CDR3 DNA reads TGTGCCAGCAGCCCGCGGGAGACCTACAATGAGCAGTTCTTC. V and J are TRBV7-8 and TRBJ2-1; 7 bases align to TRBD2. Germline V lookup: CDR1 SGHVS, CDR2 FQNEAQ. V trimming: 5 bases; J trimming: 2 bases; junction bases outside the gene matches: 3. This CDR3 has 14 amino acids.

This chain links TRBV4-1 with TRBJ2-2; D call uncertain. Trimming left V 3 bases short and J 0 bases short, with 8 bases between. Germline CDR1 reads MGHRA; CDR2 reads YSYEKL. CDR3 length: 15 residues. CDR3 protein: CASSQRYANTGELFF. CDR3 sequence (DNA): TGCGCCAGCAGCCAGCGCTATGCGAACACCGGGGAGCTGTTTTTT.

This clone has just one count. The J gene is TRBJ2-7, the V gene TRBV29-1; tentatively, D is TRBD1 (5 bases). The V end lost 6 bases, the J end lost 0 bases, and 15 bases lay between the germline ends. From germline, CDR1 is SQVTM and CDR2 ANQGSEA. The CDR3 consists of 14 residues. CDR3 region: CSVTARVNSYEQYF. The CDR3 DNA sequence: TGCAGCGTCACGGCCAGGGTGAACTCCTACGAGCAGTACTTC.

The rearrangement links TRBV4-1 to TRBJ2-5; 8 positions agree with TRBD1. V shed 1 base and J 4 bases; nucleotides not matched to a gene: 8. This CDR3 has 16 amino acids. Per the germline V gene, CDR1 is MGHRA and CDR2 is YSYEKL. The DNA of the CDR3 is TGCGCCAGCAGCCAAGGACAGGGGCTAGGGGGAGAGACCCAGTACTTC. Residues: CASSQGQGLGGETQYF.

The V and J genes are TRBV28 and TRBJ2-2; possible D gene TRBD1, 6 bases. Trimming took 3 bases from V and 6 from J, leaving 14 bases between them. Germline-derived CDR1 and CDR2 are MDHEN and SYDVKM. This CDR3 region has 15 residues. CDR3 nucleotide sequence: TGTGCCAGCAGTTTTCTGTCAGGGGCGGCCGGGGAGCTGTTTTTT. It specifies CASSFLSGAAGELFF.

The count of this clone is one. V and J are TRBV4-1 and TRBJ2-5, with TRBD2 matching over 10 bases. The germline gives CDR1 MGHRA, CDR2 YSYEKL. J gave up 5 bases and V 0 bases, and 15 bases lay outside the gene matches. This CDR3 spans 19 amino acids. Written as DNA, the CDR3 is TGCGCCAGCAGCCAAGACGGAAGGCGCGGACTAGCGGTGAAGGAGACCCAGTACTTC. Translating gives CASSQDGRRGLAVKETQYF.

The V gene is TRBV28, the J gene TRBJ2-3, with D perhaps matching TRBD1 (6 bases). The CDR3 contains 14 residues. Germline V gene data show CDR1 as MDHEN and CDR2 as SYDVKM. Trimming pared 7 bases from V and 2 bases from J, leaving 13 bases between. CDR3 sequence: CASIMGATTDTQYF. Written as DNA, the CDR3 is TGTGCCAGCATAATGGGGGCAACCACAGATACGCAGTATTTT. Combining the CDR3 with reference TRBV28 and TRBJ2-3 gives the whole variable domain DVKVTQSSRYLVKRTGEKVFLECVQDMDHENMFWYRQDPGLGLRLIYFSYDVKMKEKGDIPEGYSVSREKKERFSLILESASTNQTSMYLCASIMGATTDTQYFGPGTRLTVL.

Only one count was recorded for this clone. J is TRBJ2-3 and V is TRBV4-3; unclear D gene. The ends were cut back, 4 bases at V and 0 bases at J, with 20 bases in the middle. The germline V gene encodes CDR1 LGHNA and CDR2 YSLEER. This CDR3 is built from 18 residues. The chain's CDR3 is CASSLQVGDQPSTDTQYF. As DNA, the CDR3 is TGCGCCAGCAGCCTCCAGGTGGGCGACCAACCGAGCACAGATACGCAGTATTTT.

This chain links TRBV19 with TRBJ2-5; 10 bases align to TRBD1. V lost 5 bases, J lost 4 bases, and 7 bases stayed unmatched. Per the germline V gene, CDR1 is LNHDA and CDR2 is SQIVND (reference sequence). CDR3 length: 15 residues. The CDR3 loop is CASSARTGGPETQYF. The CDR3 coding sequence is TGTGCCAGTAGTGCCAGGACAGGGGGGCCAGAGACCCAGTACTTC.

This clone has a handful of counts. The chain has TRBV19 and TRBJ1-5, with 8 bases aligning to TRBD1. The germline gives CDR1 LNHDA, CDR2 SQIVND (reference sequence). CDR3 length: 15 residues. J was trimmed by 5 bases and V by 1 base; bases with no gene match: 4. The CDR3 is CASSIGDRGDQPQHF. CDR3 nucleotides: TGTGCCAGTAGTATAGGAGACAGGGGCGATCAGCCCCAGCATTTT.

As DNA, the CDR3 is TGTGCCAGCAGATTAGGTACCCAAGGGAGCTCCTACAATGAGCAGTTCTTC. Amino acids: CASRLGTQGSSYNEQFF. The chain has TRBV27 and TRBJ2-1; D is possibly TRBD2 (5 bases). Trimming removed 6 bases from V and 0 bases from J, with 18 bases in between. The CDR3 is 17 residues long. Germline CDR1 reads MNHEY; CDR2 reads SMNVEV (reference sequence).

This clone was detected only a few times. CDR3: CASSHPGTGVRNTEAFF. Written as DNA, the CDR3 is TGCGCCAGCAGCCATCCCGGGACAGGGGTCAGGAACACTGAAGCTTTCTTT. The chain is built from TRBV4-1 and TRBJ1-1; TRBD1 matches at 10 bases. After removal of 3 bases from V and 1 base from J, the junction contained 8 bases not matched to a gene. CDR3 length equals 17 residues. Germline values: CDR1 MGHRA, CDR2 YSYEKL.

The V and J genes are TRBV27 and TRBJ1-2, with 7 bases lining up with TRBD1. Per the germline V gene, CDR1 is MNHEY and CDR2 is SMNVEV (reference sequence). The CDR3 runs 14 residues. The trim removed 9 bases at V and 2 bases at J, leaving 9 bases unmatched. The CDR3 spells CARPQQGGNYGYTF. The CDR3 coding sequence is TGTGCCAGACCCCAGCAAGGGGGCAACTATGGCTACACCTTC.

The rearrangement links TRBV4-1 to TRBJ2-7; D perhaps matches TRBD2 (6 bases). Trimming stripped 0 bases from V and 1 base from J, with 16 bases between. CDR1 MGHRA and CDR2 YSYEKL come from the germline V gene. The CDR3 totals 17 residues. CDR3 nucleotide sequence: TGCGCCAGCAGCCAAGATAGATACAGCGGGCGATCCTACGAGCAGTACTTC. This codes for CASSQDRYSGRSYEQYF.

The rearrangement uses TRBV4-1 and TRBJ2-7; 7 bases align to TRBD1. Germline V CDR1 and CDR2: MGHRA, YSYEKL. The CDR3 is made up of 16 amino acids. V was clipped by 4 bases and J by 1 base; unmatched bases: 10. The CDR3 sequence is CASSRATGVGSYEQYF. Here the CDR3 DNA reads TGCGCCAGCAGCCGAGCTACAGGGGTGGGGTCCTACGAGCAGTACTTC.